This is a list of T cell receptor beta chains from one sample in a study of blood T cell repertoires in COVID-19. Assay used: immunoSEQ multiplex PCR; TCRdb lists only in-frame clones, some missing. The top ten clones hold less than 4.5% of a sample with roughly 220,000 clones, roughly 90% of them seen once. Specimen: PBMCs or T cells enriched from blood (not recorded which). These receptor sequences come from a woman aged 40-49 years with acute COVID-19. CDR3s leave out the opening cysteine and the closing phenylalanine or tryptophan.

>TRBJ1-2|TRBV7-2
ASSFVGNGYT
>TRBJ1-5|TRBV9
ASSSGRTGGDQPQH
>TRBJ1-2|TRBV2
ASSEAGGDGYT
>TRBJ2-7|TRBV7-8
ASSSGRGVSYEQY
>TRBJ1-4|TRBV5-8
ASSLEGQGSEKLF
>TRBJ2-6|TRBV15
ATSFRDRGSGANVLT
>TRBJ2-1|TRBV2
ASSGGGRGNEQF
>TRBJ2-6|TRBV12-5
ASGDQGSLSGANVLT
>TRBJ1-4|TRBV5-1
ASSPDRAVEKLF
>TRBJ1-1|TRBV4-1
ASSHIRGDRNTEAF
>TRBJ1-3|TRBV25-1
ASSAYRGNGNTIY
>TRBJ2-1|TRBV12-3/TRBV12-4
ASSPSRYNEQF
>TRBJ2-3|TRBV27
ASSLELDTDTQY
>TRBJ1-2|TRBV2
ASSESMEGALGYT
>TRBJ1-1|TRBV5-1
ASSLDLGKGGMNTEAF
>TRBJ2-7|TRBV14
ASSHGQGSYEQY
>TRBJ1-1|TRBV14
ASTQGFEAF
>TRBJ1-1|TRBV25-1
ASRAVGAPAEAF
>TRBJ1-1|TRBV7-8
ASSPQGNTEAF
>TRBJ1-5|TRBV19
ASSLVEQGSNQPQH
>TRBJ1-2|TRBV28
ASIIAGGYGGYT
>TRBJ1-5|TRBV19
ASSISGGSNQPQH
>TRBJ1-3|TRBV25-1
ASMLGGPGNTIY
>TRBJ1-5|TRBV3-1/TRBV3-2
ASSQEGRNQPQH
>TRBJ1-1|TRBV5-1
ASSPGTGGTEAF
>TRBJ1-2|TRBV9
ASSVSGTAAANYGYT
>TRBJ2-1|TRBV4-1
ASVGASSYNEQF
>TRBJ1-1|TRBV19
ASSIDSMNTEAF
>TRBJ2-6|TRBV3-1/TRBV3-2
ASSPRRSVSGANVLT
>TRBJ1-6|TRBV19
ASSMSDRDSPLH
>TRBJ1-5|TRBV5-5
ASSSRWGGNQPQH
>TRBJ1-2|TRBV7-9
ASSLTGIIDGYT
>TRBJ1-3|TRBV11-2
ASSQAGRASGNTIY
>TRBJ2-7|TRBV7-2
ASSFGTNYEQY
>TRBJ1-4|TRBV7-8
ASSSTPRERTNEKLF
>TRBJ1-2|TRBV4-2
ASSQGGTANYGYT
>TRBJ1-2|TRBV25-1
ASSLSAAADGYT
>TRBJ1-6|TRBV5-4
ASSLVKGAVYNSPLH